One sample yielded the 25 T cell receptor beta chains listed below, sequenced in a study of shared clonotypes between healthy human individuals. Assay: immunoSEQ multiplex PCR; the TCRdb copy retains only in-frame clones and omits some. The sample has 550,000 to 850,000 clones; 55% to 75% are singletons. The sample taken for sequencing was memory CD4+ T cells sorted from blood. As for subset: CD45RA-negative fraction. These TCRs come from a woman aged 30 to 39 in good health.

The chain recombines TRBV7-2 with TRBJ2-1, with TRBD2 matching over 15 bases. This CDR3 has 19 residues. CDR1 and CDR2 (germline): SGHTA, FQGNSA. Germline trimming cut 4 bases from V and 7 bases from J; bases unmatched to any gene: 14. CDR3 bases: TGTGCCAGCAGCTCGGGCAGAGGACTAGCGGGAGGGCCATTGAATGAGCAGTTCTTC. It specifies CASSSGRGLAGGPLNEQFF.

V usage is TRBV6-1 and J usage is TRBJ2-3; TRBD1 matches 10 bases. J gave up 6 bases and V 4 bases, and 1 base lay outside the gene matches. Germline V gene sequence: CDR1 MNHNS, CDR2 SASEGT. This CDR3 is 13 amino acids long. CDR3 nucleotides: TGTGCCAGCAGTGTGGACAGGGGGGATACGCAGTATTTT. Amino acid sequence: CASSVDRGDTQYF.

The rearrangement links TRBV27 to TRBJ1-1, with D unresolved. Germline CDR1 is MNHEY and CDR2 is SMNVEV (reference sequence). V gave up 3 bases and J gave up 4 bases, with 9 bases separating them. This CDR3 region has 13 residues. The CDR3 DNA reads TGTGCCAGCAGTTTTTTAGGGTTCACTGAAGCTTTCTTT. Translating it yields CASSFLGFTEAFF.

A few counts support this clone. The V call is TRBV5-5, the J call TRBJ2-1; D call uncertain. Trimming left V 2 bases short and J 10 bases short, with 7 bases between. From germline, CDR1 is SGHKS and CDR2 YYEKEE (reference sequence). CDR3 length: 11 amino acids. CDR3 sequence reads: CASSLIQEQFF. CDR3 nucleotides: TGTGCCAGCAGCTTAATTCAGGAGCAGTTCTTC.

The CDR3: CASTPGQGITEAFF. Here the CDR3 DNA reads TGTGCCAGCACCCCGGGACAGGGTATCACTGAAGCTTTCTTT. The chain couples TRBV6-5 to TRBJ1-1, with TRBD1 matching 9 bases. The ends lost 7 bases at V and 4 bases at J; junction bases unmatched: 7. Germline assignment: CDR1 MNHEY and CDR2 SVGAGI. The CDR3 runs to 14 residues.

The chain has TRBV7-9 and TRBJ1-3; D not resolved. CDR1 SEHNR and CDR2 FQNEAQ come from the germline V gene (reference sequence). V shed 5 bases and J shed 2 bases, with 16 bases lying between them. The CDR3 totals 16 residues. CDR3 in DNA: TGTGCCAGCAGCACCCTCCTGGGGAGGGCTGGAAACACCATATATTTT. Protein: CASSTLLGRAGNTIYF.

Regarding this clone: The same CDR3 can be traced to other DNA sequences in this sample. The J gene is TRBJ1-3, the V gene TRBV11-2; unclear D gene. CDR1 SGHAT and CDR2 FQNNGV come from the germline V gene. This CDR3 has 14 residues. Trimming cost V 4 bases and J 2 bases, with 9 bases left between them. Written as DNA, the CDR3 is TGTGCCAGCAGCTCGCTTGGGACTGGAAACACCATATATTTT. Translating gives CASSSLGTGNTIYF.

The rearrangement uses TRBV5-6 and TRBJ2-1; unclear D gene. The V gene lost 4 bases and the J gene lost 4 bases, with 9 bases spanning the gap. This CDR3 comprises 13 residues. Germline V CDR1 and CDR2: SGHDT, YYEEEE. CDR3 amino acids: CASSLSPYNEQFF. In DNA form, the CDR3 reads TGTGCCAGCAGCCTTTCCCCATACAATGAGCAGTTCTTC.

This chain joins TRBV6-5 and TRBJ2-5; D assignment may be TRBD1 or TRBD2 (5 bases each). Germline V gives CDR1 MNHEY, CDR2 SVGAGI. Trimming left V 0 bases short and J 5 bases short, with 16 bases between. The CDR3 length is 16 residues. The CDR3 sequence: CASSYSQGGGVETQYF. CDR3 nucleotide sequence: TGTGCCAGCAGTTACTCCCAAGGTGGGGGAGTGGAGACCCAGTACTTC.

This chain connects TRBV7-2 to TRBJ2-2; D might be TRBD1 (6 bases). Trimming pared 5 bases from V and 4 bases from J, leaving 11 bases between. The CDR3 is 14 amino acids. Germline V lookup: CDR1 SGHTA, CDR2 FQGNSA. CDR3 protein: CASSRTVATGELFF. CDR3 coding DNA: TGTGCCAGCAGCCGGACAGTCGCCACCGGGGAGCTGTTTTTT.

This rearrangement joins TRBV7-2 to TRBJ2-7; 8 bases are a match to TRBD1. Germline V CDR1 and CDR2: SGHTA, FQGNSA. With V trimmed by 3 bases and J by 3 bases, 1 base remained unmatched. This CDR3 has 13 amino acids. The CDR3 loop reads CASSFGQGYEQYF. The CDR3 DNA reads as TGTGCCAGCAGCTTTGGACAGGGCTACGAGCAGTACTTC.

This sequence joins TRBV9 and TRBJ1-1; the match to TRBD1 covers 10 bases. The CDR3 sequence is 15 residues long. Trimming at V came to 4 bases and at J to 4 bases, leaving 7 bases not matched to a gene. Germline assignment: CDR1 SGDLS and CDR2 YYNGEE. The CDR3 region is CASSTRQGASTEAFF. The DNA for the CDR3 is TGTGCCAGCAGCACCCGACAGGGGGCGAGCACTGAAGCTTTCTTT.

This clone was seen at least ten times. The chain combines TRBV7-3 with TRBJ2-3, with D perhaps matching TRBD1 or TRBD2 (5 bases each). The germline V gene encodes CDR1 SGHTA and CDR2 FQGTGA. V was pared by 6 bases and J by 4 bases, with 11 bases between. This CDR3 spans 13 amino acids. CDR3 bases: TGTGCCAGCAGTGTGGGACGGTCAGATACGCAGTATTTT. Translation: CASSVGRSDTQYF.

Details on this clone: Different DNA sequences within this sample yield the same CDR3. The chain couples TRBV28 to TRBJ2-7, with 10 bases identical to TRBD2. CDR1 is MDHEN and CDR2 is SYDVKM in the germline V gene. V dropped 7 bases and J dropped 4; count of bases not matched to a gene: 4. CDR3 length equals 13 residues. The CDR3 coding sequence is TGTGCCAGCATCTCTAGCGGGAGTTACGAGCAGTACTTC. Translating it yields CASISSGSYEQYF.

This chain connects TRBV27 to TRBJ1-1, with TRBD1 matching over 7 bases. This CDR3 has 16 residues. The V gene end was trimmed by 5 bases and the J gene end by 4 bases; junction bases not matched to a gene: 13. Germline CDR1 is MNHEY and CDR2 is SMNVEV (reference sequence). The CDR3 region is CASSLGQWLVGTEAFF. The DNA of the CDR3 is TGTGCCAGCAGTCTGGGACAGTGGCTGGTTGGCACTGAAGCTTTCTTT.

This clone came up once. The chain joins TRBV19 to TRBJ2-7, with TRBD2 as a possible D gene (6 bases). This CDR3 region has 15 residues. In germline, CDR1 is LNHDA, CDR2 SQIVND (reference sequence). The germline V and J ends were trimmed by 5 bases and 6 bases, with 20 bases remaining between them. CDR3 DNA: TGTGCCAGTAGTGTCGAGGATGGGACTGGGGGCGAGCAGTACTTC. This codes for CASSVEDGTGGEQYF.

The rearrangement links TRBV6-4 to TRBJ2-7; D possibly matches TRBD1 or TRBD2 (5 bases each). V was cut by 6 bases and J by 1 base, with 19 bases left in between. CDR1 MRHNA and CDR2 SNTAGT come from the germline V gene. The CDR3 is 16 amino acids. CDR3 nucleotides: TGTGCCAGCAGCAAAATGGGGGAAAAAGGATCCTACGAGCAGTACTTC. It translates to CASSKMGEKGSYEQYF.

This clone was observed once. CDR3: CASSGTSGTNTGELFF. As DNA, the CDR3 is TGTGCCAGCAGCGGGACTAGCGGGACCAACACCGGGGAGCTGTTTTTT. V and J are TRBV7-6 and TRBJ2-2; 13 nucleotides line up with TRBD2. This CDR3 region has 16 residues. Germline CDR1 SGHVS, CDR2 FNYEAQ. After removal of 5 bases from V and 2 bases from J, the junction contained 2 bases not matched to a gene.

The chain combines TRBV6-6 with TRBJ1-5, with 8 bases identical to TRBD1. V dropped 6 bases and J dropped 2; count of bases not matched to a gene: 6. CDR1 and CDR2 from the germline V gene are MNHNY and SVGAGI (reference sequence). This CDR3 spans 15 amino acids. The CDR3 reads CASSPGQGGNQPQHF. DNA for the CDR3: TGTGCCAGCAGCCCCGGACAGGGAGGCAATCAGCCCCAGCATTTT.

The chain has TRBV5-5 and TRBJ1-2; no definite D call. The V end was cut by 4 bases, the J end by 5 bases, with 12 bases between. The CDR3 covers 13 residues. CDR1 SGHKS and CDR2 YYEKEE come from the germline V gene (reference sequence). CDR3 coding DNA: TGTGCCAGCAGCCCCCGGGGTCCTTATGGCTACACCTTC. Translation: CASSPRGPYGYTF.

The chain links TRBV11-3 to TRBJ1-3; D gene unclear. The CDR3 is 16 residues long. V lost 4 bases and J lost 0, with 13 bases in between. Looked up from germline, CDR1 is SGHNT and CDR2 is YENEEA. CDR3 DNA sequence: TGTGCCAGCAGCTCGGGAAGCAGATCCTCTGGAAACACCATATATTTT. This translates into CASSSGSRSSGNTIYF.

This clone showed up just once. The chain is built from TRBV6-1 and TRBJ1-3; D is possibly TRBD1 (6 bases). This CDR3 region has 17 residues. V shed 2 bases and J shed 8 bases, with 22 bases lying between them. The germline gives CDR1 MNHNS, CDR2 SASEGT. CDR3 in amino acids: CASSERPHGSPGDTIYF. The CDR3 bases are TGTGCCAGCAGTGAAAGGCCGCATGGCAGCCCAGGGGACACCATATATTTT.

The chain employs TRBV18 and TRBJ2-3, with D perhaps TRBD1 (5 bases). The CDR3 loop spans 14 amino acids. V was shortened by 6 bases and J by 3 bases, with 13 bases between the two germline ends. The germline gives CDR1 KGHSH, CDR2 LQKENI. The CDR3 region is CASSPNAGTDTQYF. In nucleotides, the CDR3 is TGTGCCAGCTCGCCAAACGCAGGGACAGATACGCAGTATTTT.

In the case of this clone: A single base separates this from a much larger clone, so it may be a read error. The sample holds other DNA sequences that translate to the same CDR3. This chain joins TRBV7-3 and TRBJ2-3, with TRBD2 matching over 10 bases. Germline-derived CDR1 and CDR2 are SGHTA and FQGTGA. The V segment lost 5 bases and the J segment 0 bases; nucleotides outside the gene matches: 2. The CDR3 runs to 15 residues. DNA of the CDR3: TGTGCCAGCAGCGCGACTAGCGGGAGCACAGATACGCAGTATTTT. Amino acid sequence: CASSATSGSTDTQYF.

CDR3 bases: TGTGCCAGCAGTCTGAGGACAGGGATGGACACTGAAGCTTTCTTT. This translates into CASSLRTGMDTEAFF. The chain has TRBV2 and TRBJ1-1; TRBD1 aligns across 8 bases. The ends lost 5 bases at V and 3 bases at J; junction bases unmatched: 8. CDR1 and CDR2 from the germline V gene are SNHLY and FYNNEI. The length of the CDR3 is 15 residues. Full variable domain (rest looked up from reference TRBV2 and TRBJ1-1): EPEVTQTPSHQVTQMGQEVILRCVPISNHLYFYWYRQILGQKVEFLVSFYNNEISEKSEIFDDQFSVERPDGSNFTLKIRSTKLEDSAMYFCASSLRTGMDTEAFFGQGTRLTVV.